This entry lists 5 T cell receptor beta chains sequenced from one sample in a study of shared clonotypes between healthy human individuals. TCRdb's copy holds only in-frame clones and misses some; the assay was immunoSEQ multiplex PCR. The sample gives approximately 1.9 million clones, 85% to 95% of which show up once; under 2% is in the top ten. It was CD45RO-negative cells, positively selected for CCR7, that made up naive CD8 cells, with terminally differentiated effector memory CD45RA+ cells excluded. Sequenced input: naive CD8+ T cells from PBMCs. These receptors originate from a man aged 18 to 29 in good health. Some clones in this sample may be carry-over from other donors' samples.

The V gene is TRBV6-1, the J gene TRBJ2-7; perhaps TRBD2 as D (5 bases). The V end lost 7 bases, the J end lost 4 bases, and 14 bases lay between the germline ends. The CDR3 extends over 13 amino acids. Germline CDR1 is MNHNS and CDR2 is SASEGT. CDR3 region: CASTFTRGYEQYF. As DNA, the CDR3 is TGTGCCAGCACTTTCACACGGGGTTACGAGCAGTACTTC.

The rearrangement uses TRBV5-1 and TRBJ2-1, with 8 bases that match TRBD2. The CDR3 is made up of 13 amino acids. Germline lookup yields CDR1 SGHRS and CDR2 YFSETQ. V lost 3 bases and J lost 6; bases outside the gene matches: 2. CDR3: CASSSREGNEQFF. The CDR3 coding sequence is TGCGCCAGCAGCTCCCGGGAGGGCAATGAGCAGTTCTTC.

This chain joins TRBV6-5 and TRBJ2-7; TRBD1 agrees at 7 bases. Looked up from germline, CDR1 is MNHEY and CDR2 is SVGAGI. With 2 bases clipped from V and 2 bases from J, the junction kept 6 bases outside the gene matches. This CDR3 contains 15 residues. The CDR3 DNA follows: TGTGCCAGCAGTTACGGGACAGCCAACCCCTACGAGCAGTACTTC. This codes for CASSYGTANPYEQYF.

The CDR3 nucleotides are TGCGCCAGCAGCCAAGGCCCGGGGACCCTGAACACTGAAGCTTTCTTT. Amino acid sequence: CASSQGPGTLNTEAFF. J is TRBJ1-1 and V is TRBV4-1; TRBD1 is a possible D gene (5 bases). Germline loops: CDR1 MGHRA, CDR2 YSYEKL. The CDR3 length is 16 residues. Trimming removed 1 base from V and 0 bases from J, with 12 bases in between.

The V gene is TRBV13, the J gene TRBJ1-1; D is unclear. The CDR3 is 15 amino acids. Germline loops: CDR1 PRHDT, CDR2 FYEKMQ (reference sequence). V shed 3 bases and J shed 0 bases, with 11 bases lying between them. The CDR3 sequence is CASSFTDQMNTEAFF. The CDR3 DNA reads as TGTGCCAGCAGCTTCACTGACCAAATGAACACTGAAGCTTTCTTT.